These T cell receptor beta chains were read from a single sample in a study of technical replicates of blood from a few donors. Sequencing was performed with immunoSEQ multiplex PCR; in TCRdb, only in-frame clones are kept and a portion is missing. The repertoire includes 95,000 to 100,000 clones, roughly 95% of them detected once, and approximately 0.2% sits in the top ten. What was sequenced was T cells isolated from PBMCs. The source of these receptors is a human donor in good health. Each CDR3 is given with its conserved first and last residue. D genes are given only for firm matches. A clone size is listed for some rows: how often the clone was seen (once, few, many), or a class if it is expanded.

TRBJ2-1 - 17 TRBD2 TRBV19 CASSMGGSGASYNEQFF TGTGCCAGTAGTATGGGGGGTAGCGGGGCCTCCTACAATGAGCAGTTCTTC
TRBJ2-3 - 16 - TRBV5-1 CASSLASLERSDTQYF TGCGCCAGCAGCTTGGCCTCCCTAGAGCGGTCAGATACGCAGTATTTT
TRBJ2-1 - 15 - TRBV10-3 CAISESPSSYNEQFF TGTGCCATCAGTGAGTCACCTAGCTCCTACAATGAGCAGTTCTTC
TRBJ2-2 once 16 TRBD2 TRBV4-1 CASSQVGLVITGELFF TGCGCCAGCAGCCAGGTGGGACTAGTTATAACCGGGGAGCTGTTTTTT
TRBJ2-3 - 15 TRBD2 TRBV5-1 CASSFGLADADTQYF TGCGCCAGCAGCTTCGGACTAGCGGATGCAGATACGCAGTATTTT
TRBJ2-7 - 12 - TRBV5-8 CASSLSRYEQYF TGTGCCAGCAGCTTGTCCCGTTACGAGCAGTACTTC
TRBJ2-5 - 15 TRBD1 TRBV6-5 CASSYRPQGEWTQYF TGTGCCAGCAGTTACAGGCCACAGGGGGAGTGGACCCAGTACTTC
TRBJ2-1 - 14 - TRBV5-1 CASRAPGSLNEQFF TGCGCCAGCAGAGCACCGGGTAGTCTCAATGAGCAGTTCTTC
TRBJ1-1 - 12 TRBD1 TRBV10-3 CATSGGRTEAFF TGTGCCACCTCAGGGGGTAGGACTGAAGCTTTCTTT
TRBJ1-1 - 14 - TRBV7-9 CASSLSLGTSEAFF TGTGCCAGCAGCTTAAGTCTTGGGACAAGTGAAGCTTTCTTT
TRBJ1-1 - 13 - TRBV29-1 CSVDGQGNTEAFF TGCAGCGTTGATGGGCAGGGGAACACTGAAGCTTTCTTT
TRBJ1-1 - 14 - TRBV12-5 CASGFGGLNTEAFF TGTGCTAGTGGTTTTGGAGGGTTGAACACTGAAGCTTTCTTT
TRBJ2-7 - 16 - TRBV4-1 CASSQVGGGAHYEQYF TGCGCCAGCAGCCAAGTTGGCGGGGGCGCTCACTACGAGCAGTACTTC
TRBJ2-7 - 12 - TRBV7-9 CASSRSGSEQYF TGTGCCAGCAGCCGTAGCGGCTCCGAGCAGTACTTC
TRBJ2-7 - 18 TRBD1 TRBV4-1 CASSQGQGASTGSYEQYF TGCGCCAGCAGCCAAGGTCAGGGGGCTAGTACAGGTTCCTACGAGCAGTACTTC
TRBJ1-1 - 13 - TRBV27 CASSLDLNTEAFF TGTGCCAGCAGTTTAGACTTGAACACTGAAGCTTTCTTT
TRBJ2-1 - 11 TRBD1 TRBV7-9 CASSVTGGPVF TGTGCCAGCAGCGTAACAGGGGGGCCAGTCTTC
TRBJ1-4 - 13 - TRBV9 CASSEKLRDHLFF TGTGCCAGCAGCGAAAAGCTCCGGGATCATCTGTTTTTT
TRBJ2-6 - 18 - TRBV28 CASRRFELRVSGANVLTF TGTGCCAGCAGAAGATTTGAACTGAGAGTTTCTGGGGCCAACGTCCTGACTTTC
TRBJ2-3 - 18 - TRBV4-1 CASSQKNRGLSGTDTQYF TGCGCCAGCAGCCAAAAAAACCGGGGACTGAGCGGCACAGATACGCAGTATTTT
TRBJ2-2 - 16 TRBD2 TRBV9 CASSGGGGADTGELFF TGTGCCAGCAGCGGAGGCGGGGGGGCCGACACCGGGGAGCTGTTTTTT
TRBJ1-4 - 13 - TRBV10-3 CAIRGGINEKLFF TGTGCCATCAGGGGGGGGATTAATGAAAAACTGTTTTTT
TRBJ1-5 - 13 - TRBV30 CAWSVRSNQPQHF TGTGCCTGGAGTGTACGGAGCAATCAGCCCCAGCATTTT
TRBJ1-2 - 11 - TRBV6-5 CASRAEYGYTF TGTGCCAGCAGGGCGGAGTATGGCTACACCTTC